The subject of this entry is one T cell receptor beta chain. Its specific antigen is unknown. No base qualities exist here, and no much larger clone lies one base off it. This sample stems from a study of T cells after yellow fever vaccination (dated by TCRdb to the late 2010s). Notes on the research overall: Libraries from fractions with low cell numbers were prepared with the SMART-Seq v4 Ultra Low Input RNA kit. Bulk TCR alpha and beta repertoires were sequenced longitudinally to track T-cell clones before and after primary and booster YFV17D yellow fever vaccination. Two healthy male donors, one aged 18 to 30 and one aged 30 to 40 years, were included in the cohort. Blood was collected at multiple timepoints before and after primary and secondary immunization, and bulk PBMC replicates and cell subsets were isolated. What the research found in general, with its limitations: After the booster, most clones that had expanded after primary vaccination were detected again (roughly 96% of CD4 and around nine tenths of CD8), suggesting broad maintenance of memory. Because only a couple of donors were included in the study, the extent to which the findings can be generalized is limited. FACS-sorted repertoires could contain abundant contaminating clonotypes from the bulk population, so computational filtering was required. A small share of clonotypes occurred in both CD4 and CD8 compartments, likely arising from convergent recombination. Compared with the primary T-cell response, the secondary T-cell response was weaker but faster, peaking on day 5 rather than day 15.

The sample's treatment or condition, from its label and the paper: live attenuated yellow fever vaccine strain. PBMCs were isolated from peripheral blood using a standard Ficoll-Paque protocol. CD4 and CD8 T-cell fractions were isolated with Dynabeads CD4 and CD8 positive selection kits. TriZol was used to extract RNA from bulk PBMCs, CD4 and CD8 fractions, and dextramer-positive and dextramer-negative fractions. The sequencing machine was an Illumina NovaSeq 6000. Synthesis of TCR cDNA relied on 5'RACE template switching, a step that introduced a universal primer site along with unique molecular identifiers. Priming of cDNA synthesis was performed from both the TCR alpha and TCR beta constant segments. Library amplification used two PCR steps, and the second PCR step added sample barcodes and sequencing adapters. Sequencing of libraries was done on Illumina HiSeq 2500 (2x100 bp) or NovaSeq (2x150 bp). Per the authors' processing: Reads were demultiplexed and collapsed into UMI consensus sequences with MIGEC, and V(D)J alignment was performed with MiXCR. Using edgeR on replicate PBMC samples, clonotypes were called vaccine-responding if FDR was below 0.01 and the log2 fold change was above 5 up to day 15. Each bulk clonotype received a CD4 or CD8 identity based on whether the sequenced CD4 or CD8 repertoire contained that clonotype at higher abundance. TCRdb's own reprocessing of the public reads used fastp at Q25 and MiXCR and kept productive beta chains. Identical CDR3 protein sequences are pooled into one entry, listed with their most common genes and DNA. Here the V and J calls rest on TCRdb's processing, not on the authors' analysis. The sample includes a few hundred thousand distinct CDR3 sequences, with over 4.5% observed a single time. Approximately 3.5% of the sample lies in the top ten.

Measured from the cysteine to the phenylalanine, the CDR3 is 14 residues long. Left in the record is the CDR3 DNA by itself, 42 bases read in frame from the first base. CDR1 and CDR2 are read off the germline V gene (reference sequence) as LNHDA and SQIVND. At the junction V is shortened by 3 bases and J by 8 bases, with 11 bases in between. Sequences were derived from CD4+ T cells sorted from PBMCs, sampled on the day of the yellow fever booster vaccination. The origin of this receptor is a man aged 18 to 30 who received the YFV17D yellow fever vaccine. The sequence links TRBV19 to TRBJ1-6; a confident D gene designation cannot be given. The CDR3 loop reads CASSMVTVYSPLHF. In nucleotide form, the sequence is TGTGCCAGTAGTATGGTTACGGTCTATTCACCCCTCCACTTT.